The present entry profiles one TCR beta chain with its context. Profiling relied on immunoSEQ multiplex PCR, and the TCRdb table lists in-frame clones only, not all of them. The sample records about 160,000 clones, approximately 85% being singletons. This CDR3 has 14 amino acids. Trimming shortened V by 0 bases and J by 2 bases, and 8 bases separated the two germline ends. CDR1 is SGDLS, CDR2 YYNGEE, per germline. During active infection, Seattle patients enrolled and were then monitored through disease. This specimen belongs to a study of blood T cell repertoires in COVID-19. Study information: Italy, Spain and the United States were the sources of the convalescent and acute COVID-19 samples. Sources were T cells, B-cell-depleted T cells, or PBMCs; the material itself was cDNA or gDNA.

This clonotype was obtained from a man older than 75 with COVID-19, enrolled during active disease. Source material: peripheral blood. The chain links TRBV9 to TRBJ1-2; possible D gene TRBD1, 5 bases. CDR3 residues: CASSVDGGNYGYTF. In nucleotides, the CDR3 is TGTGCCAGCAGCGTAGACGGGGGGAACTATGGCTACACCTTC.